Each of the 9 T cell receptor beta chains below was sequenced from the same sample in a study of T-cell reconstitution after alpha-beta-depleted transplantation in children. The TCRbeta library incorporated unique molecular identifiers. TCRdb analysed the PCR reads with MiXCR anew, one entry per CDR3 protein. The table shows over 400,000 distinct CDR3 sequences, with approximately 12% occurring only once. The sequenced sample was PBMCs from the stem cell graft donor, obtained from the stem cell graft. These receptors were obtained from a human donor who donated a stem cell graft to a child with combined immunodeficiency.

This clonotype was observed a few times. The chain carries TRBV7-3 and TRBJ2-7, with D uncertain. Germline V gene lookup returns CDR1 SGHTA and CDR2 FQGTGA. The germline V and J ends were trimmed by 5 bases and 6 bases, with 14 bases remaining between them. This CDR3 is 13 amino acids long. The CDR3 protein is CASSLDPSGEQYF. DNA of the CDR3: TGTGCCAGCAGCCTGGACCCGTCCGGCGAGCAGTACTTC.

This clonotype has just a few counts. This chain joins TRBV20-1 and TRBJ1-1; tentatively, D is TRBD1 (5 bases). The CDR3 totals 13 residues. Between the trimmed V and J ends, which lost 6 bases and 1 base, there was a span of 12 bases. The germline V gene has CDR1 DFQATT and CDR2 SNEGSKA (reference sequence). The CDR3 DNA is TGCAGTGCACACCGGGGGGAGAACACTGAAGCTTTCTTT. It specifies CSAHRGENTEAFF.

This clonotype was counted only a few times. The rearrangement uses TRBV7-2 and TRBJ2-5; D unresolved. The V gene's germline CDR1 is SGHTA and CDR2 FQGNSA. The CDR3 totals 12 residues. Trimming shortened V by 5 bases and J by 5 bases, and 9 bases separated the two germline ends. The CDR3 nucleotides are TGTGCCAGCAGCCTTATTCGGGAGACCCAGTACTTC. Amino acid sequence: CASSLIRETQYF.

This clonotype was detected only a few times. The V gene is TRBV18, the J gene TRBJ2-2; D may be TRBD1 (5 bases). Germline V gives CDR1 KGHSH, CDR2 LQKENI. The CDR3 extends over 17 amino acids. The V gene lost 3 bases and the J gene lost 0 bases, with 14 bases spanning the gap. The CDR3 DNA sequence: TGTGCCAGCTCACCTACTGCCACGACAGCGAACACCGGGGAGCTGTTTTTT. It codes for CASSPTATTANTGELFF.

The chain couples TRBV20-1 to TRBJ2-1, with TRBD2 matching 10 bases. With 3 bases clipped from V and 4 bases from J, the junction kept 12 bases outside the gene matches. The CDR3 runs 17 residues. Germline V gene lookup returns CDR1 DFQATT and CDR2 SNEGSKA (reference sequence). The CDR3 DNA is TGCAGTGCTAGTTCCACACAGCTAGCGGGGGATTACAATGAGCAGTTCTTC. This sequence encodes CSASSTQLAGDYNEQFF.

The chain employs TRBV12-3 or TRBV12-4 and TRBJ1-2, with a weak D call TRBD1 (6 bases). Deletions cut 3 bases from V and 8 bases from J, with 10 bases between. The CDR3 has 12 amino acids. CDR3 sequence reads: CASSFQGRGYTF. The CDR3 DNA sequence: TGTGCCAGCAGTTTTCAGGGGCGCGGCTACACCTTC.

V and J are TRBV12-3 or TRBV12-4 and TRBJ2-2, with D possibly being TRBD2 (7 bases). The length of the CDR3 is 16 residues. Trimming took off 6 bases at V and 4 bases at J, with 18 bases between the two ends. The chain's CDR3 is CASSPRAGAGTGELFF. CDR3 coding DNA: TGTGCCAGCAGCCCCCGCGCGGGGGCGGGCACCGGGGAGCTGTTTTTT.

The genes are TRBV29-1 and TRBJ2-3; D unclear. The CDR3 loop spans 11 amino acids. Trimming left V 4 bases short and J 6 bases short, with 8 bases between. CDR1 and CDR2 (germline): SQVTM, ANQGSEA. The CDR3 reads CSVVDWDTQYF. In DNA form, the CDR3 reads TGCAGCGTTGTTGACTGGGATACGCAGTATTTT.

This clonotype has only a few counts. The V and J genes are TRBV2 and TRBJ2-3; D gene unclear. Per the germline V gene, CDR1 is SNHLY and CDR2 is FYNNEI. V gave up 2 bases and J gave up 8 bases, with 17 bases separating them. The CDR3 length is 15 residues. CDR3 sequence (DNA): TGTGCCAGCAGTGAACGGGCAGGAGACCTAGGTACGCAGTATTTT. Amino acid sequence: CASSERAGDLGTQYF.